The next 19 T cell receptor beta chains were all read from a single sample in a study of blood T cells in healthy people across ages. Then a second PCR, running roughly 7 to 11 cycles, was carried out with a sample-barcoded 5' primer and a J-beta primer mix. TCRdb passed the 5' RACE reads through MiXCR, listing each CDR3 protein once. The sample has roughly 800,000 distinct CDR3 sequences; 58% are singletons. Sequenced material: blood. These receptors came from a young man in good health.

In its sample, this clonotype was seen a few times. V usage is TRBV20-1 and J usage is TRBJ2-1; 8 bases align to TRBD1. The CDR3 length is 20 residues. V was clipped by 1 base and J by 7 bases; unmatched bases: 24. Germline CDR1 and CDR2: DFQATT and SNEGSKA (reference sequence). The CDR3, as DNA: TGCAGTGCTAGAGGTGTGAGGGACAGGCTAAAAACGCTCCAATCTAATGAGCAGTTCTTC. Its protein product is CSARGVRDRLKTLQSNEQFF.

The chain combines TRBV5-5 with TRBJ2-1; D might be TRBD1 (5 bases). V was trimmed by 3 bases and J by 12 bases, leaving 13 bases between them. The germline V gene has CDR1 SGHKS and CDR2 YYEKEE (reference sequence). This CDR3 comprises 12 residues. The CDR3 is CASSSDIGAQFF. CDR3 DNA: TGTGCCAGCAGCTCGGACATCGGAGCGCAGTTCTTC.

This rearrangement joins TRBV4-2 to TRBJ1-1; TRBD1 agrees at 9 bases. This CDR3 has 16 residues. V shed 0 bases, J shed 4 bases, and the junction held 6 bases outside the gene matches. From germline, CDR1 is LGHNA and CDR2 YNFKEQ. CDR3 amino acids: CASSQEPGQGVTEAFF. In DNA, the CDR3 is TGTGCCAGCAGCCAAGAACCGGGACAGGGTGTCACTGAAGCTTTCTTT.

The table lists this clonotype with a count of one. The chain has TRBV21-1 and TRBJ2-7; the table's D call of TRBD1 was not tested on the DNA. TRBV21-1 is tagged as a pseudogene. The CDR3 loop spans 17 amino acids. The CDR3 DNA is TGTGCCAGCAGCAAAGGGGGCCGGGACAGGGGATCCTACGAGCAGTACTTC. Residues: CASSKGGRDRGSYEQYF.

The rearrangement links TRBV10-3 to TRBJ2-1; 9 bases are a match to TRBD2. Germline loops: CDR1 ENHRY, CDR2 SYGVKD. V trimming: 6 bases; J trimming: 5 bases; junction bases outside the gene matches: 11. The CDR3 extends over 16 amino acids. CDR3: CAISASGVQGHNEQFF. CDR3 bases: TGTGCCATCAGCGCTAGCGGGGTCCAGGGGCACAATGAGCAGTTCTTC.

The chain employs TRBV11-2 and TRBJ2-3; a possible D gene is TRBD2 (6 bases). The CDR3 sequence is 13 residues long. Trimming removed 0 bases from V and 11 bases from J, with 12 bases in between. Germline values: CDR1 SGHAT, CDR2 FQNNGV. CDR3 protein: CASSLDSGVKQYF. Written as DNA, the CDR3 is TGTGCCAGCAGCTTAGATTCGGGAGTAAAGCAGTATTTT.

This clonotype showed up just a few times. This chain connects TRBV29-1 to TRBJ2-1, with D tentatively TRBD2 (6 bases). The CDR3 length is 15 residues. Trimming cost V 1 base and J 0 bases, with 10 bases left between them. CDR1 and CDR2 (germline): SQVTM, ANQGSEA. The CDR3 region is CSVEGAGSSYNEQFF. Here the CDR3 DNA reads TGCAGCGTTGAAGGAGCGGGCAGCTCCTACAATGAGCAGTTCTTC.

This clonotype was seen a few times. CDR3 in amino acids: CASSFSGEGQYF. The CDR3 DNA reads as TGTGCCAGCAGCTTCTCGGGAGAGGGCCAGTACTTC. The chain couples TRBV7-9 to TRBJ2-5, with D maybe TRBD2 (6 bases). This CDR3 has 12 residues. Germline CDR1 is SEHNR and CDR2 is FQNEAQ (reference sequence). Between the trimmed V and J ends, which lost 3 bases and 10 bases, there was a span of 12 bases.

This chain uses TRBV20-1 with TRBJ2-4, with TRBD2 matching 7 bases. The last part of the DNA fits TRBJ2-7 better; the J call may be wrong. CDR3 size: 14 residues. CDR1 is DFQATT, CDR2 SNEGSKA, per germline (reference sequence). CDR3 nucleotide sequence: TGCAGTGCTAGACTTCTAGCGGTCTACTACGAGCAGTACTTC. Protein product: CSARLLAVYYEQYF.

This sequence joins TRBV12-3 or TRBV12-4 and TRBJ2-1; D gene ambiguous. The CDR3 consists of 12 residues. The V end was cut by 8 bases, the J end by 5 bases, with 10 bases between. The CDR3 is CASQVRNNEQFF. The CDR3 nucleotides are TGTGCCAGCCAGGTCCGGAACAATGAGCAGTTCTTC.

V usage is TRBV4-2 and J usage is TRBJ2-3, with D perhaps TRBD1 (6 bases). Trimming removed 1 base at V and 2 bases at J, with 13 bases between. CDR3 length equals 16 residues. The germline V gene has CDR1 LGHNA and CDR2 YNFKEQ. This CDR3 reads CASSQVRDTYTDTQYF. The CDR3 DNA is TGTGCCAGCAGCCAAGTTCGGGACACCTACACAGATACGCAGTATTTT.

The gene calls are TRBV10-3 and TRBJ1-1; D perhaps matches TRBD1 (6 bases). Trimming took off 8 bases at V and 2 bases at J, with 15 bases between the two ends. The CDR3 length is 14 residues. Germline lookup yields CDR1 ENHRY and CDR2 SYGVKD. For the CDR3, the DNA is TGTGCCATCCGTGCCTCCGGGGGCAACACTGAAGCTTTCTTT. Its protein product is CAIRASGGNTEAFF.

V and J are TRBV2 and TRBJ2-7; no reliable D call. Looked up from germline, CDR1 is SNHLY and CDR2 is FYNNEI. Trimming removed 5 bases from V and 7 bases from J, with 12 bases in between. The CDR3 covers 12 residues. CDR3 DNA sequence: TGTGCCAGCAGTAGACCGGAGTGGGAGCAGTACTTC. This sequence encodes CASSRPEWEQYF.

This clonotype was seen a few times. In nucleotides, the CDR3 is TGTGCCAGCAGACTATCCCTCTTAGGGAACATTCAGTACTTC. Translated: CASRLSLLGNIQYF. The chain joins TRBV6-5 to TRBJ2-4; D is unresolved. CDR3 length: 14 amino acids. V was shortened by 6 bases and J by 7 bases, with 16 bases between the two germline ends. Germline V gene data show CDR1 as MNHEY and CDR2 as SVGAGI.

In regard to this clonotype: At one end, the junction sequence differs from germline, possibly due to a read error. This chain links TRBV3-1 with TRBJ2-5, with TRBD1 identical over 10 bases. This CDR3 comprises 16 residues. The V gene's germline CDR1 is LGHDT and CDR2 YNNKEL (reference sequence). CDR3: CASSQWTGTGEETRYF. CDR3 nucleotides: TGTGCCAGCAGCCAATGGACGGGGACAGGGGAGGAGACCCGGTACTTC.

This clonotype was counted between two and nine times. The chain employs TRBV5-1 and TRBJ1-2; D ambiguous. Trimming shortened V by 0 bases and J by 4 bases, and 13 bases separated the two germline ends. This CDR3 region has 15 residues. In germline, CDR1 is SGHRS, CDR2 YFSETQ. The CDR3 region has the DNA TGCGCCAGCAGCTTGGTCGACGGAAGATTCTATGGCTACACCTTC. Its translation is CASSLVDGRFYGYTF.

This clonotype was seen a handful of times. The CDR3 DNA is TGCAGTGCTACCCCTCCAGCGGGAGCTAACTACGAGCAGTACTTC. This codes for CSATPPAGANYEQYF. The V and J genes are TRBV20-1 and TRBJ2-7; 8 bases agree with TRBD2. This CDR3 has 15 amino acids. V shed 4 bases and J 3 bases; nucleotides not matched to a gene: 11. Germline V gene sequence: CDR1 DFQATT, CDR2 SNEGSKA (reference sequence).

This chain connects TRBV7-6 to TRBJ1-2, with D tentatively TRBD1 (6 bases). V lost 5 bases to trimming and J lost 6 bases, with 13 bases between them. This CDR3 contains 13 residues. Germline CDR1 and CDR2: SGHVS and FNYEAQ. DNA for the CDR3: TGTGCCAGCAGCCCGAGGGGGGGCCATGGCTACACCTTC. Its protein is CASSPRGGHGYTF.

This rearrangement joins TRBV7-2 to TRBJ2-5; D might be TRBD2 (6 bases). Germline V gives CDR1 SGHTA, CDR2 FQGNSA. With 1 base removed from V and 4 bases from J, the gap between germline ends came to 16 bases. CDR3 length: 16 amino acids. CDR3 sequence reads: CASSLVWGGAGETQYF. The CDR3 nucleotides are TGTGCCAGCAGCTTAGTTTGGGGCGGAGCGGGAGAGACCCAGTACTTC.